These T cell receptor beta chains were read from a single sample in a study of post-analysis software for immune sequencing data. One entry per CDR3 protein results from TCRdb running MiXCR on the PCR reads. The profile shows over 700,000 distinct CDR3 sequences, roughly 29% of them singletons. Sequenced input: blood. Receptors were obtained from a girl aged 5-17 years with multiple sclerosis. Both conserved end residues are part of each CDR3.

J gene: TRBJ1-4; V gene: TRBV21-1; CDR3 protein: CASSKDRRSTNEKLFF
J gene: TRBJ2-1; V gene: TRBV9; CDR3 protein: CASSVALAGNYNEQFF
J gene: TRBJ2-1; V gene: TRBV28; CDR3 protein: CASSPTGWSSGTPYNEQFF
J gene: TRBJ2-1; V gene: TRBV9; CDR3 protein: CASSGGQATYNEQFF
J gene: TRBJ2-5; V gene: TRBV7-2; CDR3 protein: CASSLEVAGVGQETQYF
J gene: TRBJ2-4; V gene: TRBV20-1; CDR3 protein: CSAPGQGEVIQYF
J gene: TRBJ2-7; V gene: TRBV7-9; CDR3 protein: CASSPGPGDGGEQYF
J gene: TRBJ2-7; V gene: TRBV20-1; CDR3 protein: CSARGARGNYEQYF
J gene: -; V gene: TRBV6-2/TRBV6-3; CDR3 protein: CASSSSGRQYEQYF
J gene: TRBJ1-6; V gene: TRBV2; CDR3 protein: CASRPRDRVNSPLHF
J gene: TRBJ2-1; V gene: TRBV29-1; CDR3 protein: CSVEGIGLTEQFF
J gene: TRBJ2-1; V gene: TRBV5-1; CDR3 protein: CASSLDGGPPYNEQFF
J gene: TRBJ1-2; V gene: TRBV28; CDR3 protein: CASSYRTRGYTF
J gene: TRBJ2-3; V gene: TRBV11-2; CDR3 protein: CASSFSVQITDTQYF
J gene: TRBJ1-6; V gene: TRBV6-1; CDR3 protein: CACGPLGGSPLHF
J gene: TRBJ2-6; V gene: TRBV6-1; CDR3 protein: CASTVLDASGANVLTF
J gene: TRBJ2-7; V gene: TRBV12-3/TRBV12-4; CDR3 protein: CASSPPGGSHSYEQYF
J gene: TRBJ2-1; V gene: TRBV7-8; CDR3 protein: CASSRSGQGYNEQFF
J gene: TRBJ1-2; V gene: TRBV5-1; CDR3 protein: CASSPEGQGFGYTF
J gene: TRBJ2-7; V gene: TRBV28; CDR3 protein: CASRAGTGNVGEQYF
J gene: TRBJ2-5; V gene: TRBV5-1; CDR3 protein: CASNPAGRGKETQYF